This T cell receptor (beta chain) is from a study of blood T cell repertoires in COVID-19. J was trimmed by 7 bases and V by 0 bases; bases with no gene match: 6. This CDR3 contains 15 residues. Per germline, CDR1 GTSNPN and CDR2 SVGIG (reference sequence). TCRdb keeps only in-frame clones here, not all; method: immunoSEQ multiplex PCR. The table lists about 250,000 clones, 88% of them singletons. The sample taken for sequencing was peripheral blood. The chain employs TRBV30 and TRBJ2-1; 10 bases map to TRBD2. This TCR came from a woman between 40 and 50 years old who had recovered from COVID-19. The CDR3 loop reads CAWSVVLAGGNEQFF. CDR3 coding DNA: TGTGCCTGGAGTGTAGTGTTAGCGGGGGGTAATGAGCAGTTCTTC. Drawing the rest from reference TRBV30 and TRBJ2-1, the complete variable domain is SQTIHQWPATLVQPVGSPLSLECTVEGTSNPNLYWYRQAAGRGLQLLFYSVGIGQISSEVPQNLSASRPQDRQFILSSKKLLLSDSGFYLCAWSVVLAGGNEQFFGPGTRLTVL.